The clone carrying this T cell receptor (beta chain) was recorded many times. This specimen comes from a study of T cells after yellow fever vaccination. TCRdb reprocessed the 5' RACE reads via MiXCR and lists one record per CDR3 protein. Altogether some 200,000 distinct CDR3 sequences are present, about 3% being singletons, with the ten largest covering less than 3.5%. Germline V gene data show CDR1 as SGHRS and CDR2 as YFSETQ. V was cut by 0 bases and J by 3 bases, with 9 bases left in between. CDR3 length: 14 amino acids. V and J are TRBV5-1 and TRBJ1-1; tentative D call: TRBD1 (5 bases). The source is a man between 18 and 35 years old who received the YFV17D yellow fever vaccine. The sample consisted of CD4+ T cells sorted from PBMCs, taken 10 days after the yellow fever booster vaccination. The DNA for the CDR3 is TGCGCCAGCAGCTTGGAGGGGAAGGACACTGAAGCTTTCTTT. It codes for CASSLEGKDTEAFF.